This passage covers 23 T cell receptor beta chains from one sample sequenced in a study of control samples from healthy donors and cancer patients. Clones were sequenced by immunoSEQ multiplex PCR, and TCRdb holds only the in-frame ones, with some missing. The data contain 100,000 to 150,000 clones, around 93% of them singletons. Sequencing was performed on PBMCs. All receptors come from a man between 50 and 59 years old with head and neck cancer.

The V call is TRBV25-1, the J call TRBJ1-2; perhaps TRBD1 as D (6 bases). The germline V and J ends were trimmed by 0 bases and 0 bases, with 11 bases remaining between them. This CDR3 comprises 16 residues. The germline V gene encodes CDR1 MGHDK and CDR2 SYGVNS. The CDR3 protein is CASSEYPGQTNYGYTF. CDR3 DNA sequence: TGTGCCAGCAGTGAATACCCGGGACAAACTAACTATGGCTACACCTTC.

This clone was recorded only once. The chain couples TRBV6-6 to TRBJ2-5; D remains unclear. Deletions cut 6 bases from V and 1 base from J, with 9 bases between. Germline-derived CDR1 and CDR2 are MNHNY and SVGAGI (reference sequence). The length of the CDR3 is 13 residues. The CDR3 nucleotides are TGTGCCAGCAGCCACGGAGTCCAAGAGACCCAGTACTTC. Its protein is CASSHGVQETQYF.

The chain combines TRBV5-1 with TRBJ1-2; TRBD1 matches 7 bases. This CDR3 comprises 14 residues. Germline CDR1 SGHRS, CDR2 YFSETQ. Trimming removed 2 bases from V and 3 bases from J; junction bases left unmatched: 4. CDR3 coding DNA: TGCGCCAGCAGCTTTTTAGGACAGGACTATGGCTACACCTTC. The encoded protein is CASSFLGQDYGYTF.

J is TRBJ2-3 and V is TRBV28; possible D gene TRBD2, 6 bases. With 6 bases removed from V and 2 bases from J, the gap between germline ends came to 15 bases. CDR3 size: 15 residues. The germline V gene has CDR1 MDHEN and CDR2 SYDVKM. The CDR3 nucleotides are TGTGCCAGCAGCCTAGGCGGACTATCCACAGATACGCAGTATTTT. Protein: CASSLGGLSTDTQYF. Complete variable domain (other parts from reference TRBV28 and TRBJ2-3): DVKVTQSSRYLVKRTGEKVFLECVQDMDHENMFWYRQDPGLGLRLIYFSYDVKMKEKGDIPEGYSVSREKKERFSLILESASTNQTSMYLCASSLGGLSTDTQYFGPGTRLTVL.

V usage is TRBV11-2 and J usage is TRBJ2-3; no clear D gene. V lost 5 bases and J lost 6, with 9 bases in between. CDR3 length equals 12 residues. Germline V gene data show CDR1 as SGHAT and CDR2 as FQNNGV. The CDR3 region has the DNA TGTGCCAGCAGCCAGATGGGTGATACGCAGTATTTT. Its protein product is CASSQMGDTQYF.

The chain couples TRBV5-4 to TRBJ1-6, with D possibly being TRBD1 (5 bases). Germline values: CDR1 SGHNT, CDR2 YYREEE (reference sequence). This CDR3 is built from 17 residues. V lost 4 bases and J 6 bases, leaving 20 bases between the germline ends. CDR3 sequence (DNA): TGTGCCAGCAGCCCGCGTCCCGGGGGGGGACTTAATTCACCCCTCCACTTT. Protein product: CASSPRPGGGLNSPLHF.

The chain recombines TRBV6-5 with TRBJ1-2, with TRBD1 matching 7 bases. Germline loops: CDR1 MNHEY, CDR2 SVGAGI. This CDR3 comprises 15 residues. J gave up 4 bases and V 0 bases, and 5 bases lay outside the gene matches. DNA of the CDR3: TGTGCCAGCAGTTACTCGAACAGGGGACTCTATGGCTACACCTTC. Translation: CASSYSNRGLYGYTF.

In this sample, this clone turned up a few times. This chain joins TRBV9 and TRBJ2-5; the match to TRBD1 covers 12 bases. In germline, CDR1 is SGDLS, CDR2 YYNGEE. The CDR3 contains 16 residues. Germline trimming cut 4 bases from V and 10 bases from J; bases unmatched to any gene: 14. The DNA of the CDR3 is TGTGCCAGCAGCCCCTCGGGACAGGGGGCCCGTTCGGTCCAGTACTTC. It encodes CASSPSGQGARSVQYF.

The rearrangement uses TRBV9 and TRBJ1-6; D might be TRBD1 (6 bases). CDR3 length equals 16 residues. CDR1 SGDLS and CDR2 YYNGEE come from the germline V gene. With 4 bases removed from V and 7 bases from J, the gap between germline ends came to 18 bases. The CDR3 here is CASSPEGGIRNSPLHF. The CDR3 nucleotides read TGTGCCAGCAGCCCTGAGGGGGGGATTAGGAATTCACCCCTCCACTTT.

The rearrangement joins TRBV27 to TRBJ1-2, with TRBD1 matching 9 bases. V lost 5 bases to trimming and J lost 6 bases; unmatched junction nucleotides: 4. This CDR3 contains 13 residues. Germline values: CDR1 MNHEY, CDR2 SMNVEV (reference sequence). The CDR3 here is CASSPRTGDGYTF. As DNA, the CDR3 is TGTGCCAGCAGTCCCAGGACAGGGGATGGCTACACCTTC.

The chain is built from TRBV5-1 and TRBJ2-1; 9 bases are shared with TRBD2. V gave up 3 bases and J gave up 3 bases; unmatched junction bases: 1. The CDR3 runs to 14 residues. CDR1 is SGHRS, CDR2 YFSETQ, per germline. CDR3 sequence: CASSSSGDYNEQFF. The CDR3 region has the DNA TGCGCCAGCAGCTCTAGCGGGGACTACAATGAGCAGTTCTTC.

This chain uses TRBV11-2 with TRBJ2-3; D is perhaps TRBD1 (6 bases). The germline V and J ends were trimmed by 0 bases and 3 bases, with 10 bases remaining between them. The CDR3 runs to 15 residues. Per the germline V gene, CDR1 is SGHAT and CDR2 is FQNNGV. The CDR3 bases are TGTGCCAGCAGCTTAGAAGGGGGAAGGACAGATACGCAGTATTTT. It is translated as CASSLEGGRTDTQYF.

The CDR3 sequence: CASSLMAPELFF. The CDR3 DNA sequence: TGTGCCAGCAGTTTAATGGCACCGGAGCTGTTTTTT. The J gene is TRBJ2-2, the V gene TRBV12-3 or TRBV12-4; D is uncertain. V was pared by 2 bases and J by 10 bases, with 8 bases between. This CDR3 contains 12 residues.

The chain carries TRBV9 and TRBJ1-2; no firm D call. The germline V gene encodes CDR1 SGDLS and CDR2 YYNGEE. The CDR3 extends over 12 amino acids. Trimming stripped 3 bases from V and 8 bases from J, with 11 bases between. CDR3 sequence (DNA): TGTGCCAGCAGCGACGGACGGTCGGGCTACACCTTC. It encodes CASSDGRSGYTF.

This clone was picked up one time. The chain employs TRBV9 and TRBJ2-7, with TRBD1 identical over 8 bases. The CDR3 runs to 16 residues. With 0 bases clipped from V and 2 bases from J, the junction kept 7 bases outside the gene matches. Germline V lookup: CDR1 SGDLS, CDR2 YYNGEE. Here the CDR3 reads CASSVGGTGFTYEQYF. Written as DNA, the CDR3 is TGTGCCAGCAGCGTAGGGGGGACAGGTTTCACCTACGAGCAGTACTTC.

The chain is built from TRBV7-9 and TRBJ1-4; the D gene is possibly TRBD1 (5 bases). CDR3 length: 14 amino acids. Deletions cut 3 bases from V and 7 bases from J, with 12 bases between. Germline V gives CDR1 SEHNR, CDR2 FQNEAQ (reference sequence). CDR3 nucleotides: TGTGCCAGCAGCTTCGGGGGTTTCGGTGAAAAACTGTTTTTT. It yields the protein CASSFGGFGEKLFF. Based on the CDR3 plus reference TRBV7-9 and TRBJ1-4, the full variable domain is DTGVSQNPRHKITKRGQNVTFRCDPISEHNRLYWYRQTLGQGPEFLTYFQNEAQLEKSRLLSDRFSAERPKGSFSTLEIQRTEQGDSAMYLCASSFGGFGEKLFFGSGTQLSVL.

The gene calls are TRBV7-3 and TRBJ1-2; 8 bases align to TRBD1. Germline V gene lookup returns CDR1 SGHTA and CDR2 FQGTGA. After removal of 5 bases from V and 4 bases from J, the junction contained 6 bases not matched to a gene. The CDR3 has 14 residues. This CDR3 reads CASSPQGAGYGYTF. CDR3 bases: TGTGCCAGCAGCCCCCAGGGGGCCGGCTATGGCTACACCTTC.

This CDR3 reads CASSPQLPGQGNYEQYF. The CDR3 nucleotides are TGTGCCAGCAGCCCCCAACTCCCGGGACAGGGCAACTACGAGCAGTACTTC. This rearrangement joins TRBV5-6 to TRBJ2-7; 9 nucleotides line up with TRBD1. The CDR3 has 17 amino acids. The junction had 14 bases not matched to a gene; V was cut back by 4 bases and J by 3 bases. The germline CDR1 and CDR2 sequences are SGHDT and YYEEEE.

The rearrangement joins TRBV4-3 to TRBJ2-2; D call uncertain. The CDR3 is made up of 14 amino acids. Germline lookup yields CDR1 LGHNA and CDR2 YSLEER. The V gene lost 5 bases and the J gene lost 7 bases, with 14 bases spanning the gap. Here the CDR3 reads CASSAGSNYGELFF. Here the CDR3 DNA reads TGCGCCAGCAGCGCTGGATCCAACTACGGGGAGCTGTTTTTT.

In the case of this clone: It is unclear where the CDR3 begins or ends on the DNA, so no DNA is shown, and the CDR3 is as TCRdb lists it. The CDR3 loop is CASSKVGGVAPGTQATNEKLFF. The rearrangement links TRBV21-1 to TRBJ1-4; TRBD1, the table's D call, was not compared with the DNA. TRBV21-1 is classified as a pseudogene. The CDR3 is 22 residues long, counting both termini.

V usage is TRBV30 and J usage is TRBJ1-2; weak D call: TRBD1 (6 bases). The germline V gene has CDR1 GTSNPN and CDR2 SVGIG (reference sequence). CDR3 length: 13 amino acids. The V and J ends lost 6 bases and 4 bases respectively, with 15 bases between them. The CDR3 sequence: CACNRARGYGYTF. DNA of the CDR3: TGTGCCTGCAACAGGGCCCGAGGCTATGGCTACACCTTC.

This sequence joins TRBV6-5 and TRBJ1-4; D ambiguous. Germline CDR1 and CDR2: MNHEY and SVGAGI. Trimming shortened V by 0 bases and J by 4 bases, and 9 bases separated the two germline ends. CDR3 length equals 15 residues. For the CDR3, the DNA is TGTGCCAGCAGTTACTCCCAGGCGAATAATGAAAAACTGTTTTTT. This gives the protein CASSYSQANNEKLFF.

The chain links TRBV7-9 to TRBJ2-3, with D unclear. Germline loops: CDR1 SEHNR, CDR2 FQNEAQ (reference sequence). Trimming took 2 bases from V and 6 from J, leaving 9 bases between them. CDR3 length equals 13 residues. The CDR3 sequence: CASSLYVSDTQYF. Here the CDR3 DNA reads TGTGCCAGCAGCTTATACGTTTCTGATACGCAGTATTTT. Drawing the rest from reference TRBV7-9 and TRBJ2-3, the complete variable domain is DTGVSQNPRHKITKRGQNVTFRCDPISEHNRLYWYRQTLGQGPEFLTYFQNEAQLEKSRLLSDRFSAERPKGSFSTLEIQRTEQGDSAMYLCASSLYVSDTQYFGPGTRLTVL.